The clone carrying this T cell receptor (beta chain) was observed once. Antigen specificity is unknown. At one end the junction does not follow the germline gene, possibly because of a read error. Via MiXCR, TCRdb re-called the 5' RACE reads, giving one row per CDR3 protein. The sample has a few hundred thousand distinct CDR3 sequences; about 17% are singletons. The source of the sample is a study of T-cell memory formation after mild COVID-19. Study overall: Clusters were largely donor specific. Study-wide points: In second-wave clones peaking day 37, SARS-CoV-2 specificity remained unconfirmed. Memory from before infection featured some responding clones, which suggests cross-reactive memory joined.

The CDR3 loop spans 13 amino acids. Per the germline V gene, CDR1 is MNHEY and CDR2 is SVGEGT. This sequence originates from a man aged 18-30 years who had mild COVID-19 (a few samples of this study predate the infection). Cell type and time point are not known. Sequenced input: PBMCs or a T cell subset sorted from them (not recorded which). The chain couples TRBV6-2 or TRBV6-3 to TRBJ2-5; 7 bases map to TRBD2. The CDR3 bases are TGTGCCAGCAGTCCCGGGACTAAAGAGACCAAGTACTTC. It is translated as CASSPGTKETKYF.